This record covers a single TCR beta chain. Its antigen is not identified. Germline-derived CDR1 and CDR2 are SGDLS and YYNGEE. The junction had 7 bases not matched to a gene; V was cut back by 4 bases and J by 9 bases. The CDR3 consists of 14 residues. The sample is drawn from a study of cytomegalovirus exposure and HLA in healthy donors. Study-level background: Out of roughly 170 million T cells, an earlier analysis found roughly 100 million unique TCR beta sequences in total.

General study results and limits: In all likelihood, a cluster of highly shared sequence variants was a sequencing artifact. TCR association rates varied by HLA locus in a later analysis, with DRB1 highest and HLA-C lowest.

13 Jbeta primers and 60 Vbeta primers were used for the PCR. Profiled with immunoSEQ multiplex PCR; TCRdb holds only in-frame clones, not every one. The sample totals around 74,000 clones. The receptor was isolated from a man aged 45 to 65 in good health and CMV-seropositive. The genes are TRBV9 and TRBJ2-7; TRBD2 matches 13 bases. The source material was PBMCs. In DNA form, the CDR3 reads TGTGCCAGCAGCCCCCCCGGGACTAGCGGGGTGCAGTACTTC. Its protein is CASSPPGTSGVQYF.